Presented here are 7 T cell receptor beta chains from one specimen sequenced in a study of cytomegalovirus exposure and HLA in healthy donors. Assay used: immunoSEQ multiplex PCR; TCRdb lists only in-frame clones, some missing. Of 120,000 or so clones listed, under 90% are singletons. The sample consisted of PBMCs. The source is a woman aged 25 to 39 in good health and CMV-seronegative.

CDR3 protein: CASSVAGQGLPTDTQYF. CDR3 DNA sequence: TGTGCCAGCAGCGTAGCGGGCCAGGGACTACCGACAGATACGCAGTATTTT. The chain combines TRBV9 with TRBJ2-3; TRBD2 aligns across 7 bases. V shed 0 bases and J 3 bases; nucleotides not matched to a gene: 10. Germline CDR1 reads SGDLS; CDR2 reads YYNGEE. The CDR3 is made up of 17 amino acids.

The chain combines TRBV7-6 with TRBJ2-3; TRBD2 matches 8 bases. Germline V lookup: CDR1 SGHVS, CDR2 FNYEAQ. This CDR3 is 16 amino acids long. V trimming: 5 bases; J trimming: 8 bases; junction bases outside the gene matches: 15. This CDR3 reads CASSPSSSGGVLTQYF. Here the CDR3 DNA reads TGTGCCAGCAGCCCGTCATCGTCGGGGGGGGTGCTTACGCAGTATTTT.

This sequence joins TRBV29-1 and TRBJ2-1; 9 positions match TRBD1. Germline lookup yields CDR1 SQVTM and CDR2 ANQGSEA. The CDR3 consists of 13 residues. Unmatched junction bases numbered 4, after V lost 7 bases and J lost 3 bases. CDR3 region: CSELGQGYNEQFF. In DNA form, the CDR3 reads TGCAGCGAGCTGGGACAGGGCTACAATGAGCAGTTCTTC.

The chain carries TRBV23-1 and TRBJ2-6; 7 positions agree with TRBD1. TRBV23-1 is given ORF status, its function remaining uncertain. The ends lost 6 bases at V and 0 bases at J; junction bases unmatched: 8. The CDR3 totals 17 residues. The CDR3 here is CASRPGQYFSGANVLTF. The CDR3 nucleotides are TGCGCCAGCAGACCGGGACAGTATTTCTCTGGGGCCAACGTCCTGACTTTC.

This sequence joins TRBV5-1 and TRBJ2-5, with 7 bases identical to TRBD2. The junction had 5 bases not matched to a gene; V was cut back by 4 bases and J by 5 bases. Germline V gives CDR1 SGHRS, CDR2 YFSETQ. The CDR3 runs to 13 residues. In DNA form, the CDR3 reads TGCGCCAGCAGCGGGAGGGGTGGGGAGACCCAGTACTTC. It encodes CASSGRGGETQYF.

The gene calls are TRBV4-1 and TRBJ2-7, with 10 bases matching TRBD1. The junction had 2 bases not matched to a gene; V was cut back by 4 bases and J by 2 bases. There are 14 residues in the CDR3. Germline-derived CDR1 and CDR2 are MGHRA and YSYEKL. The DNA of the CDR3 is TGCGCCAGCAGCCTCGGGACAGGGGCCTACGAGCAGTACTTC. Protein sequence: CASSLGTGAYEQYF.

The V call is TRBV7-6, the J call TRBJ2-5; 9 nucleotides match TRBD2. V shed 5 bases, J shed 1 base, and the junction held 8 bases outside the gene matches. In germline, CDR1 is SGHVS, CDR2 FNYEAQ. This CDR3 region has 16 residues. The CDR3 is CASSPRAGGVQETQYF. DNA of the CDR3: TGTGCCAGCAGCCCTCGGGCGGGGGGGGTCCAAGAGACCCAGTACTTC.